This T cell receptor (beta chain) was recorded in a study of blood T cell repertoires in COVID-19. Whole-study context: There were acute and convalescent COVID-19 samples, and they came from the United States, Italy and Spain.

The length of the CDR3 is 15 residues. V was shortened by 3 bases and J by 0 bases, with 12 bases between the two germline ends. Germline V gene data show CDR1 as SGHKS and CDR2 as YYEKEE (reference sequence). As originally analysed: The assay estimated nucleated cells by amplifying reference gene primers. TCRdb keeps only in-frame clones here, not all; method: immunoSEQ multiplex PCR. V, J and clone size were drawn from that table, and D and trimming were deduced from the DNA. The repertoire includes 450,000 to 500,000 clones, 80% to 90% of them detected once, and 3.2% sits in the top ten. The gene calls are TRBV5-5 and TRBJ1-1; D is possibly TRBD1 (6 bases). The receptor comes from a human donor in a cohort sampled during active COVID-19. Material for sequencing was peripheral blood. CDR3 DNA sequence: TGTGCCAGCAGCTCAACAGGGTTCATGAACACTGAAGCTTTCTTT. Its protein product is CASSSTGFMNTEAFF.